This T cell receptor beta chain was captured by sequencing in a study of blood T cells in healthy people across ages. Study-level findings and limits: PBMCs were not sorted, which prevented a conclusive comparison of naive versus antigen-experienced cells.

This clonotype was detected a few times. Its antigen is not known. V lost 0 bases, J lost 1 base, and 8 bases stayed unmatched. Per the germline V gene, CDR1 is DFQATT and CDR2 is SNEGSKA (reference sequence). This CDR3 region has 17 residues. Next came a second PCR, run for about 7 to 12 cycles, which used a sample-barcoded 5' primer along with a J-beta primer mix. TCRdb processed the 5' RACE reads anew with MiXCR; each CDR3 protein has one entry. The sample includes hundreds of thousands of distinct CDR3 sequences, approximately 43% of them seen just once. The receptor was isolated from a woman aged 60-75 years in good health. The V gene is TRBV20-1, the J gene TRBJ2-3; 9 nucleotides agree with TRBD2. The sample taken for sequencing was blood. CDR3: CSARDPAGGGGTDTQYF. CDR3 nucleotides: TGCAGTGCTAGAGATCCAGCGGGAGGAGGGGGCACAGATACGCAGTATTTT.